Listed here is a single TCR beta chain. Its antigen is unknown. The V segment lost 4 bases and the J segment 4 bases; nucleotides outside the gene matches: 10. The CDR3 is 16 amino acids. Germline V lookup: CDR1 SGDLS, CDR2 YYNGEE. Researchers ran the PCR with 60 Vbeta and 13 Jbeta primers. Clones were read by immunoSEQ multiplex PCR, and TCRdb kept only the in-frame ones, dropping some. The sample has almost 95,000 clones; less than 70% are singletons. The data originate from a study of cytomegalovirus exposure and HLA in healthy donors. General study points: Later examination showed HLA-associated TCR beta chains had greater clonal expansion than equally common others. Data from an earlier analysis indicated that most TCR beta V segments were productive either about 90% or about 30% of the time.

The chain couples TRBV9 to TRBJ2-3, with 9 bases that match TRBD2. The TCR originated in a man between 45 and 60 years old in good health and CMV-seronegative. Sequenced material: PBMCs. The CDR3 sequence: CASSQDQGLAPDTQYF. The CDR3 nucleotides read TGTGCCAGCAGCCAGGACCAGGGACTAGCACCAGATACGCAGTATTTT.